This TCR beta chain is drawn from a study of T cells in tumors after PD-1 blockade (dated by TCRdb to the late 2010s). Some background on the complete study: Patients with prior checkpoint blockade, systemic immunosuppressant use, or recent radiotherapy or other anti-cancer therapy within 4 weeks were excluded. Treatment consisted of either cemiplimab 350 mg every 2 weeks or pembrolizumab 200 mg every 3 weeks. Using site-matched tumors from BCC or SCC patients sampled before and after anti-PD-1 therapy, the study carried out paired single-cell RNA and TCR sequencing. RECIST version 1.1 was the standard used to evaluate clinical response. Ongoing daily vismodegib 150 mg was also given to a subset of patients during anti-PD-1 treatment. On average, peripheral blood samples had some 110,000 TCR templates (range about 24,679-290,000) and some 35,000 unique clonotypes. To compare clonotypes in blood and tumor, bulk TCR sequencing was done on 10 peripheral blood samples taken from a handful of patients.

As to this clone: There is no known antigen for this receptor. Per-base qualities were not stored, and no clone one base away is much larger.

This sample's time point label indicates: before anti-PD-1 therapy. For bulk TCRbeta sequencing, genomic DNA was extracted from tumor biopsies or peripheral blood, and input amounts ranged from roughly 600 ng to 6,004 ng. Every patient had histologically proven advanced or metastatic basal or squamous cell carcinoma and was a poor candidate for surgical resection. Of the approximately ten patients in the basal cell carcinoma cohort, 8 or 9 underwent bulk tumor TCR sequencing. The investigation overall reported the following: Roughly 38% of TCR clonotypes from the tumor were detected in blood, and certain novel exhausted tumor clones were present in blood collected before treatment, which suggests recruitment from the periphery. Where the novel T cell clones came from was not identified, and possible sources could include lymphoid organs or rare unexpanded clones inside the tumor or in the tumor periphery.

The immunoSEQ platform was used to carry out deep TCRbeta sequencing. The original methods were these. For further analysis, only productive rearrangements were exported out of the immunoSEQ Analyzer. T cell phenotypes were assigned to bulk TCRbeta clonotypes by matching the clonotypes to single-cell RNA+TCR-seq clones with the same TCRbeta sequence. Tumor enrichment of a clone was calculated by dividing the clone's tumor frequency by the clone's PBMC frequency, both taken from bulk TCR sequencing. GLIPH was used to sort TCRs into specificity groups, which are clusters of distinct TCRs that likely recognize common antigens through shared CDR3 motifs. In its TCRdb copy, this immuneACCESS table keeps in-frame sequences only and misses some clones. Where compared with another copy, unresolved V genes explain less than half of these, and the others have no known cause. V, J and clone size are those of that table, while D and trimming were read from the DNA. The table for this sample lists approximately 59,000 clones; about four fifths of them were counted only once. The ten largest clones take up roughly an eighth of the sample.

Including the terminal cysteine and phenylalanine, the CDR3 comprises 15 residues. The sequence is cut down to CDR3 DNA, 45 bases in frame from base 1. V is reduced by 4 bases and J by 0 bases, leaving a spacing of 11 bases between them. The germline V gene (reference sequence) yields LNHDA for CDR1 and SQIVND for CDR2. This material consisted of PBMCs, taken before anti-PD-1 treatment. The chain links TRBV19 with TRBJ2-3; no D segment can be confidently identified. This receptor was obtained from a human donor with basal cell carcinoma. The DNA sequence follows: TGTGCCAGTAGTAGTGCAGACTTAAGCACAGATACGCAGTATTTT. Its protein product is CASSSADLSTDTQYF.